This is a list of T cell receptor beta chains from one sample in a study of T-cell memory formation after mild COVID-19. One entry per CDR3 protein results from TCRdb running MiXCR on the 5' RACE reads. The sample consists of some 86,000 distinct CDR3 sequences, around 27% of them appearing once. Sequences were obtained from PBMCs or a T cell subset sorted from them (not recorded which). The source is a man younger than 30 who had mild COVID-19 (a few samples of this study predate the infection). Cell type and time point are not known. CDR3s include the opening cysteine and the closing phenylalanine or tryptophan. The D gene is left open where the match is weak. Only part of the rows carry a size: once, few, many, or a class if the clone is expanded.

V gene	D gene	J gene	clone size	CDR3 protein	CDR3 DNA
TRBV11-3	TRBD1	TRBJ2-1	few	CASSLEDRGHEQFF	TGTGCCAGCAGCTTAGAGGACAGGGGGCATGAGCAGTTCTTC
TRBV4-1	-	TRBJ1-5	-	CASSPTGPRGNQPQHF	TGCGCCAGCAGCCCTACGGGCCCGAGAGGCAATCAGCCCCAGCATTTT
TRBV18	-	TRBJ2-3	-	CASSPSRGAGEDTQYF	TGTGCCAGCTCACCATCCCGAGGGGCCGGGGAAGATACGCAGTATTTT
TRBV29-1	-	TRBJ2-1	-	CSVDRSNEQFF	TGCAGCGTTGATAGGAGCAATGAGCAGTTCTTC
TRBV12-3/TRBV12-4	-	TRBJ2-1	few	CASSLTISEQFF	TGTGCCAGCAGTTTAACGATTAGTGAGCAGTTCTTC
TRBV6-5	-	TRBJ1-2	-	CASSYDQGHGYTF	TGTGCCAGCAGTTACGACCAGGGGCATGGTTACACCTTC
TRBV9	-	TRBJ1-1	few	CASSKEVHTEAFF	TGTGCCAGCAGCAAAGAGGTCCACACTGAAGCTTTCTTT
TRBV9	TRBD2	TRBJ2-1	few	CASSVGDVTSGGPKGQFF	TGTGCCAGCAGCGTAGGAGACGTTACTAGCGGGGGACCTAAGGGGCAGTTCTTC
TRBV6-6	TRBD2	TRBJ2-5	-	CASRPTSGGLQETQYF	TGTGCCAGCAGGCCCACTAGCGGGGGGCTCCAAGAGACCCAGTACTTC
TRBV6-2/TRBV6-3	TRBD1	TRBJ2-3	-	CASRQTGVADTQYF	TGTGCCAGCAGGCAGACAGGGGTGGCAGATACGCAGTATTTT
TRBV7-8	TRBD2	TRBJ2-1	-	CASSLSGGAGNEQFF	TGTGCCAGCAGCTTAAGCGGGGGGGCCGGGAATGAGCAGTTCTTC
TRBV4-3	-	TRBJ1-2	-	CASSQDLREGAIYGYTF	TGCGCCAGCAGCCAAGATCTTCGCGAAGGGGCGATCTATGGCTACACCTTC
TRBV6-6	TRBD2	TRBJ2-1	few	CAHRGGLGNEQFF	TGTGCCCACCGGGGGGGGTTAGGGAATGAGCAGTTCTTC
TRBV4-1	-	TRBJ2-2	few	CASSQAGRSTGELFF	TGCGCCAGCAGCCAGGCCGGTCGGTCCACCGGGGAGCTGTTTTTT
TRBV12-3/TRBV12-4	-	TRBJ2-3	few	CASSSDFGTDTQYF	TGTGCCAGCAGTTCGGATTTTGGGACAGATACGCAGTATTTT
TRBV7-9	-	TRBJ2-5	-	CASSYAGIQETQYF	TGTGCCAGCAGCTACGCGGGAATCCAAGAGACCCAGTACTTC
TRBV6-6	TRBD1	TRBJ1-2	few	CASSYTGGGYGYTF	TGTGCCAGCAGTTACACAGGGGGCGGGTATGGCTACACCTTC
TRBV9	TRBD1	TRBJ1-6	-	CASSVRDRINSPLHF	TGTGCCAGCAGCGTCCGGGACAGGATTAATTCACCCCTCCACTTT
TRBV7-9	TRBD2	TRBJ2-5	-	CASTGTSPETQYF	TGTGCCAGCACCGGGACTAGCCCAGAGACCCAGTACTTC
TRBV19	-	TRBJ2-5	few	CASSIGDGYQETQYF	TGTGCCAGTAGTATAGGGGACGGGTACCAAGAGACCCAGTACTTC
TRBV10-2	-	TRBJ1-5	-	CASTRTGNQPQHF	TGCGCCAGCACCCGGACGGGCAATCAGCCCCAGCATTTT
TRBV7-9	-	TRBJ1-1	-	CASSIQENTEAFF	TGTGCCAGCAGTATACAGGAGAACACTGAAGCTTTCTTT
TRBV13	TRBD1	TRBJ2-1	few	CASSSRDRAYNEQFF	TGTGCCAGCAGCTCCCGGGACAGGGCGTACAATGAGCAGTTCTTC
TRBV7-9	TRBD1	TRBJ2-7	-	CASSLAPGQSYEQYF	TGTGCCAGCAGCTTAGCCCCGGGACAGTCCTACGAGCAGTACTTC
TRBV10-2	-	TRBJ1-1	-	CASSAGWFGAFF	TGCGCCAGCAGTGCAGGGTGGTTCGGGGCTTTCTTT
TRBV28	TRBD2	TRBJ2-1	few	CASSYTPAGTMKIF	TGTGCCAGCAGTTATACCCCAGCCGGGACTATGAAGATCTTC
TRBV5-5	-	TRBJ2-1	-	CASSLGDWAYNEQFF	TGTGCCAGCAGCTTGGGAGACTGGGCCTACAATGAGCAGTTCTTC
TRBV7-2	-	TRBJ1-1	few	CASSLAPGYTEAFF	TGTGCCAGCAGCTTAGCCCCTGGTTACACTGAAGCTTTCTTT
TRBV5-1	-	TRBJ2-7	-	CSSRSDSSYEQYF	TGCTCCAGCAGATCGGACAGCTCCTACGAGCAGTACTTC
TRBV10-3	TRBD1	TRBJ2-7	-	CAISEGQGNYEQYF	TGTGCCATCAGTGAAGGACAGGGAAACTACGAGCAGTACTTC
TRBV7-8	-	TRBJ2-7	many	CASSLVGYEQYF	TGTGCCAGCAGCTTAGTGGGCTACGAGCAGTACTTC
TRBV6-5	-	TRBJ1-1	-	CASSSRGLPNTEAFF	TGTGCCAGCAGTTCTAGGGGTCTGCCGAACACTGAAGCTTTCTTT
TRBV7-9	TRBD1	TRBJ1-2	-	CASSLGGQYGYTF	TGTGCCAGCAGCTTAGGGGGACAGTATGGCTACACCTTC
TRBV27	-	TRBJ2-7	few	CASSLRGAYEQYF	TGTGCCAGCAGTTTAAGAGGGGCCTACGAGCAGTACTTC
TRBV6-5	-	TRBJ1-5	-	CASSSRGYQPQHF	TGTGCCAGCAGTTCGAGGGGGTATCAGCCCCAGCATTTT
TRBV29-1	-	TRBJ2-1	many	CSVANNEQFF	TGCAGCGTTGCAAACAATGAGCAGTTCTTC
TRBV10-3	-	TRBJ2-7	-	CAISSGLGEQYF	TGTGCCATCAGTTCAGGGCTGGGTGAGCAGTACTTC
TRBV5-8	TRBD1	TRBJ1-1	-	CASSLRQGPNTEAFF	TGTGCCAGCAGCTTGCGACAGGGTCCGAACACTGAAGCTTTCTTT
TRBV5-1	TRBD2	TRBJ2-3	-	CASSWKLAGAVDTQYF	TGCGCCAGCAGCTGGAAACTAGCGGGGGCCGTAGATACGCAGTATTTT
TRBV20-1	-	TRBJ2-4	few	CSARDSGSLAKNIQYF	TGCAGTGCTAGAGATTCAGGGTCTTTAGCCAAAAACATTCAGTACTTC
TRBV7-6	TRBD2	TRBJ2-5	few	CASSLVWGGQETQYF	TGTGCCAGCAGCTTAGTCTGGGGGGGACAAGAGACCCAGTACTTC
TRBV29-1	TRBD1	TRBJ1-2	few	CSVRDRQDYGYTF	TGCAGCGTACGGGACAGGCAGGATTATGGCTACACCTTC
TRBV4-1	TRBD2	TRBJ2-3	-	CASSPPGGTDTQYF	TGCGCCAGCAGCCCCCCCGGGGGGACAGATACGCAGTATTTT
TRBV20-1	-	TRBJ1-6	once	CSARADTTGAPLHF	TGCAGTGCTAGAGCCGACACTACCGGGGCACCCCTCCACTTT
TRBV7-8	-	TRBJ1-3	-	CASSARWGAGNTIYF	TGTGCCAGCAGCGCGCGCTGGGGAGCTGGAAACACCATATATTTT